This TCR beta chain emerged from a study of cytomegalovirus exposure and HLA in healthy donors. Trimming at V came to 5 bases and at J to 1 base, leaving 3 bases not matched to a gene. This CDR3 spans 15 amino acids. Germline CDR1 MGHRA, CDR2 YSYEKL. The assay was immunoSEQ multiplex PCR, and TCRdb's table has in-frame clones only and misses some. This sample has about 120,000 clones, with roughly 89% found just once. The chain couples TRBV4-1 to TRBJ2-3; TRBD2 aligns across 10 bases. Sequencing used PBMCs. The clonotype originates from a young woman in good health and CMV-seronegative. In nucleotides, the CDR3 is TGCGCCAGCAGCTGGCTAGCGGGGGGCACAGATACGCAGTATTTT. Its protein is CASSWLAGGTDTQYF.